One and the same sample provided the 7 T cell receptor beta chains below, sequenced in a study of blood T cells in healthy people across ages. For the second PCR, which ran for roughly 6 to 11 cycles, a sample-barcoded 5' primer and a J-beta primer mix were used. In TCRdb, the 5' RACE reads were re-called with MiXCR into one record per CDR3 protein. The repertoire holds 1.5 million or so distinct CDR3 sequences, with 42% as singletons. The specimen sequenced was blood. The receptors originated from a young woman in good health.

A remark on this clonotype: A read error may produce the germline difference seen at one junction end. The chain uses TRBV6-1 and TRBJ2-2; TRBD2 matches at 8 bases. The CDR3 spans 14 residues. Looked up from germline, CDR1 is MNHNS and CDR2 is SASEGT. The CDR3 sequence: CASSQSSGPGELFF. CDR3 nucleotide sequence: TGTGCCAGCAGTCAGTCTAGCGGGCCCGGGGAGTTGTTTTTT.

J is TRBJ1-1 and V is TRBV12-3 or TRBV12-4, with D maybe TRBD1 (6 bases). V lost 6 bases, J lost 4 bases, and 15 bases lay in between. CDR3 length: 14 amino acids. For the CDR3, the DNA is TGTGCCAGCAGCCTGGGGGCGGTGGGCACTGAAGCTTTCTTT. It encodes CASSLGAVGTEAFF.

The chain combines TRBV5-5 with TRBJ1-4; D is uncertain. V was shortened by 4 bases and J by 0 bases, with 13 bases between the two germline ends. Germline values: CDR1 SGHKS, CDR2 YYEKEE (reference sequence). The CDR3 covers 16 residues. The chain's CDR3 is CASSRTTQTTNEKLFF. The DNA for the CDR3 is TGTGCCAGCAGCCGGACCACTCAAACAACTAATGAAAAACTGTTTTTT.

Only a few counts were recorded for this clonotype. The chain joins TRBV20-1 to TRBJ2-1; 8 bases align to TRBD1. The CDR3 has 16 residues. CDR1 is DFQATT and CDR2 is SNEGSKA in the germline V gene (reference sequence). J gave up 4 bases and V 5 bases, and 13 bases lay outside the gene matches. The CDR3 protein is CSAFSTGGSGYNEQFF. The DNA of the CDR3 is TGCAGTGCTTTCTCTACAGGGGGTTCAGGTTACAATGAGCAGTTCTTC.

This clonotype was seen only a few times. Here the CDR3 reads CAWSVANYGYTF. The CDR3 DNA follows: TGTGCCTGGAGTGTGGCTAACTATGGCTACACCTTC. V gene TRBV30 combines with J gene TRBJ1-2; D gene ambiguous. The germline V gene encodes CDR1 GTSNPN and CDR2 SVGIG (reference sequence). There are 12 residues in the CDR3. Trimming took 0 bases from V and 0 from J, leaving 2 bases between them. The full variable domain, completed using reference TRBV30 and TRBJ1-2, is SQTIHQWPATLVQPVGSPLSLECTVEGTSNPNLYWYRQAAGRGLQLLFYSVGIGQISSEVPQNLSASRPQDRQFILSSKKLLLSDSGFYLCAWSVANYGYTFGSGTRLTVV.

The J gene is TRBJ2-7, the V gene TRBV5-1; 10 bases align to TRBD2. Trimming removed 0 bases from V and 2 bases from J; junction bases left unmatched: 5. The CDR3 spans 16 residues. Germline V gives CDR1 SGHRS, CDR2 YFSETQ. The CDR3 DNA reads as TGCGCCAGCAGCTTGGTGGTAGCGGGGGGCGCCTACGAGCAGTACTTC. Translated: CASSLVVAGGAYEQYF.

This clonotype was picked up a small number of times. The chain uses TRBV5-1 and TRBJ2-1; 9 bases map to TRBD2. CDR1 and CDR2 (germline): SGHRS, YFSETQ. The CDR3 length is 15 residues. Unmatched junction bases numbered 8, after V lost 4 bases and J lost 6 bases. The CDR3 nucleotides read TGCGCCAGCAGCACATCCGGGACTAGCTTCAATGAGCAGTTCTTC. This encodes CASSTSGTSFNEQFF.